The 7 T cell receptor beta chains listed next were all sequenced from one sample in a study of PD-L1 blockade in urothelial cancer. Profiled with immunoSEQ multiplex PCR; TCRdb holds only in-frame clones, not every one. The repertoire holds tens of thousands of clones, around 87% seen once, with 10% in the top ten. The time point is: peripheral blood 6 weeks after treatment start. The specimen was PBMCs, collected around atezolizumab (anti-PD-L1) treatment. Source of these receptors: a man aged 60 to 75 with urothelial cancer.

The chain carries TRBV10-3 and TRBJ2-7; 7 bases map to TRBD1. There are 15 residues in the CDR3. The trim removed 3 bases at V and 4 bases at J, leaving 9 bases unmatched. CDR1 and CDR2 (germline): ENHRY, SYGVKD. The CDR3: CAISDPGQSAYEQYF. CDR3 nucleotides: TGTGCCATCAGTGACCCGGGACAGTCAGCGTACGAGCAGTACTTC.

The J gene is TRBJ2-3, the V gene TRBV27, with TRBD2 identical over 7 bases. This CDR3 is built from 15 residues. The junction had 6 bases not matched to a gene; V was cut back by 5 bases and J by 1 base. The germline V gene encodes CDR1 MNHEY and CDR2 SMNVEV (reference sequence). CDR3 nucleotides: TGTGCCAGCAGTCCGGGAGGATGGGGCACAGATACGCAGTATTTT. This codes for CASSPGGWGTDTQYF.

The chain links TRBV11-2 to TRBJ1-2, with D hard to call. The germline CDR1 and CDR2 sequences are SGHAT and FQNNGV. The CDR3 has 13 amino acids. Deletions cut 6 bases from V and 3 bases from J, with 11 bases between. CDR3 sequence (DNA): TGTGCCAGCAGTCCCGACACTTACTATGGCTACACCTTC. Translated: CASSPDTYYGYTF.

The chain employs TRBV7-3 and TRBJ2-2; TRBD2 is a possible D gene (6 bases). The CDR3 covers 15 residues. V lost 4 bases, J lost 0 bases, and 9 bases lay in between. Germline CDR1 reads SGHTA; CDR2 reads FQGTGA. The CDR3 protein is CASSSSDANTGELFF. CDR3 in DNA: TGTGCCAGCAGCTCTAGCGACGCGAACACCGGGGAGCTGTTTTTT.

V usage is TRBV18 and J usage is TRBJ2-1; D may be TRBD1 (6 bases). The V and J ends lost 3 bases and 8 bases respectively, with 17 bases between them. Germline V gene data show CDR1 as KGHSH and CDR2 as LQKENI. The CDR3 has 15 residues. The CDR3: CASSPTRDRTDEQFF. The CDR3 region has the DNA TGTGCCAGCTCACCGACTCGAGACAGGACCGATGAGCAGTTCTTC.

The chain carries TRBV18 and TRBJ2-4; 7 bases are shared with TRBD1. Germline CDR1 KGHSH, CDR2 LQKENI. The CDR3 has 16 residues. After removal of 3 bases from V and 5 bases from J, the junction contained 10 bases not matched to a gene. In DNA, the CDR3 is TGTGCCAGCTCACCGCTCCCGGGGCAGGGGGAAAACATTCAGTACTTC. Its protein product is CASSPLPGQGENIQYF.

The V and J genes are TRBV11-1 and TRBJ2-7; weak D call: TRBD2 (6 bases). The CDR3 covers 15 residues. Per the germline V gene, CDR1 is SGHAT and CDR2 is FQDESV (reference sequence). V lost 5 bases to trimming and J lost 2 bases, with 16 bases between them. The CDR3 sequence is CASSPLTDYTYEQYF. The CDR3 nucleotides read TGTGCCAGCAGCCCTTTAACGGACTATACCTACGAGCAGTACTTC.